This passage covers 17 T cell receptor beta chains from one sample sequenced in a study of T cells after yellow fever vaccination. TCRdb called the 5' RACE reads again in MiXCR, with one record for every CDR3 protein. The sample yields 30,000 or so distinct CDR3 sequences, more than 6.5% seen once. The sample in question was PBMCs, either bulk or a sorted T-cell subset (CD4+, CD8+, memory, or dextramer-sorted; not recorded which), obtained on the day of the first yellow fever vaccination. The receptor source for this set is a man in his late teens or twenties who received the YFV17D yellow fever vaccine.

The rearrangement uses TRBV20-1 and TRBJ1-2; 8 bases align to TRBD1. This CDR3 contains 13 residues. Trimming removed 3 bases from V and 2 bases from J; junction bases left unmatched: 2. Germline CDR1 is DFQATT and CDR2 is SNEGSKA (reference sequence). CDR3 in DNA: TGCAGTGCTAGGGACAGGGAAAACTATGGCTACACCTTC. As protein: CSARDRENYGYTF.

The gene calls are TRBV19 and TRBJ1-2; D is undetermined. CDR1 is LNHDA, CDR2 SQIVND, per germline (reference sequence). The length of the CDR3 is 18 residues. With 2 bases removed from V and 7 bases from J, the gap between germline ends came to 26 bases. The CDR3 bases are TGTGCCAGTAGTATAATCGGCAGCCCTTCGACGTGTCTGTGTGGCTACACCTTC. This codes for CASSIIGSPSTCLCGYTF.

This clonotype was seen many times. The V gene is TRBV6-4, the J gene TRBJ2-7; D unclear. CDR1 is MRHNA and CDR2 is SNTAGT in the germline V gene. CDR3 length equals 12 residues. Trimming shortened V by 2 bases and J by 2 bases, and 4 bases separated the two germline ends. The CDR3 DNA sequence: TGTGCCAGCAGTGACGGGACCTACGAGCAGTACGTC. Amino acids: CASSDGTYEQYV.

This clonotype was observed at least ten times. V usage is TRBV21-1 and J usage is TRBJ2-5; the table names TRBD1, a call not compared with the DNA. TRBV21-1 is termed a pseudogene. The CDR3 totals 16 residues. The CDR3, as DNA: TGTGCCAGCAGCAAACCCCTACAGGATTCATCGGAGACCCAGTACTTC. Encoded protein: CASSKPLQDSSETQYF.

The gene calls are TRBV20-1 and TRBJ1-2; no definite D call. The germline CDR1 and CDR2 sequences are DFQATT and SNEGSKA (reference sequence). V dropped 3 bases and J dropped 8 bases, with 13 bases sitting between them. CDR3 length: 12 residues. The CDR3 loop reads CSASGGLHGYTF. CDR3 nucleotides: TGCAGTGCTAGTGGCGGTCTTCACGGCTACACCTTC.

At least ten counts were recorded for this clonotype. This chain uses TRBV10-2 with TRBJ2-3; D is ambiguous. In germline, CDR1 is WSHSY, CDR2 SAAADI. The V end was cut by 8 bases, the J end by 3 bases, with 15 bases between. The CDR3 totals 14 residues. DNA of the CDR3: TGCGCCAGCGGCTCCTCCTATAGAACAGATACGCAGTATTTT. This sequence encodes CASGSSYRTDTQYF.

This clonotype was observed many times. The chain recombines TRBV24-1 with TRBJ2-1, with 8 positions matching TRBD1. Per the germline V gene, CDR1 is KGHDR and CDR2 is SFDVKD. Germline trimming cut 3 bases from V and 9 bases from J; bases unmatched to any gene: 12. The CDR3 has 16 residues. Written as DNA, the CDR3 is TGTGCCACCAGTGATCCCATTGGACAGGGATTAAGTGAGCAGTTCTTC. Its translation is CATSDPIGQGLSEQFF.

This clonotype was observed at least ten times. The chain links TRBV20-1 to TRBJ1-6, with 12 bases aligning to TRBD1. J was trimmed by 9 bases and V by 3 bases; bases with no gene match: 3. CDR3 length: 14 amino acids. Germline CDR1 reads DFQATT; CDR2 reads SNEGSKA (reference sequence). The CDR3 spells CSASSGQGASPLHF. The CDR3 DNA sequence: TGCAGTGCTAGTTCGGGACAGGGGGCTTCACCCCTCCACTTT.

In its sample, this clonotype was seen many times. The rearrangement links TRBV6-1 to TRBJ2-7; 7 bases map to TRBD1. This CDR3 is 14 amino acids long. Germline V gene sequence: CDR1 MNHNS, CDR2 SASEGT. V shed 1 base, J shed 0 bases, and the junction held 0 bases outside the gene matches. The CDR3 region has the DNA TGTGCCAGCAGTGAAGGGGACAGCTCCTACGAGCAGTACGTC. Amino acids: CASSEGDSSYEQYV.

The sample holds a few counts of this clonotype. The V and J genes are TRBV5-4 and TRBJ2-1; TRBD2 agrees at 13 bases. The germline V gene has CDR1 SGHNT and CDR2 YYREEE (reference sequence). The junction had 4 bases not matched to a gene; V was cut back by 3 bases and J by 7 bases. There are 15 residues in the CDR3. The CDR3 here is CASSSTSGGVNEQFF. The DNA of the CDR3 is TGTGCCAGCAGCTCTACTAGCGGGGGGGTAAATGAGCAGTTCTTC.

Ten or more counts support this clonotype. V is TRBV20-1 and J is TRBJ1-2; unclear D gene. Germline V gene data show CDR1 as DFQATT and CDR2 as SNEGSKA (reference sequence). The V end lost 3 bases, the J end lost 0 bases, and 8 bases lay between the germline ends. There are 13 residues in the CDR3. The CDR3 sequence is CSASREANYGYTF. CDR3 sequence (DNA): TGCAGTGCTAGTCGGGAAGCTAACTATGGCTACACCTTC.

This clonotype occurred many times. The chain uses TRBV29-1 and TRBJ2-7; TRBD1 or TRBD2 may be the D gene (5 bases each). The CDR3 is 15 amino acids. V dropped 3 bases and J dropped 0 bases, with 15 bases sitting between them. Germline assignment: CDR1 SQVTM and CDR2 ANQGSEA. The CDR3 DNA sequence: TGCAGCGTTGAGCAGGGAGTCCGGAGCTCCTACGAGCAGTACTTC. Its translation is CSVEQGVRSSYEQYF.

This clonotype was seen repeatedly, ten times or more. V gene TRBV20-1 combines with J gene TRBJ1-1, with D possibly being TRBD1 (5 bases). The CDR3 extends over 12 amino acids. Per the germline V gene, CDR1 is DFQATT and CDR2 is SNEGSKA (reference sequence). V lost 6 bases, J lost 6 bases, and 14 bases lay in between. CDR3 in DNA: TGCAGTGCCAGGGTGAGGGACGCTGAAGCTTTCTTT. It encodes CSARVRDAEAFF.

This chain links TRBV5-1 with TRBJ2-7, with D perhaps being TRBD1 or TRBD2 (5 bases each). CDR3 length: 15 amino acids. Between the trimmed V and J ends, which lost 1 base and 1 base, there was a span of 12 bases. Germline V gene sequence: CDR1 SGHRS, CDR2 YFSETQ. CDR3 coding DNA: TGCGCCAGCAGCTTGCAGCCTGGGGGTTCCTACGAGCAGTACGTC. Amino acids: CASSLQPGGSYEQYV.

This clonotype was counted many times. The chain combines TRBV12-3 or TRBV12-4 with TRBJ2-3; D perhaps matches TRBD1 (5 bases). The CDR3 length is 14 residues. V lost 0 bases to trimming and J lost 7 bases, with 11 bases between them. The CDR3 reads CASSLAGVENTQYF. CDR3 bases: TGTGCCAGCAGTTTAGCAGGGGTGGAAAATACGCAGTATTTT.

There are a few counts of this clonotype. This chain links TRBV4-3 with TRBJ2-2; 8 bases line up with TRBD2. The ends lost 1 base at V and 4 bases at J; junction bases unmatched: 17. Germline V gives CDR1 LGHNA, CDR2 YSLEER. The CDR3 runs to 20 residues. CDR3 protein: CASSQVRSGGRGGSTGELFF. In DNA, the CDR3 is TGCGCCAGCAGCCAAGTTAGAAGTGGTGGTCGGGGGGGGAGCACCGGGGAGCTGTTTTTT.

CDR3 protein: CASSQGLNSPLHF. CDR3 coding DNA: TGTGCCAGCAGCCAAGGTCTGAATTCACCCCTCCACTTT. The rearrangement links TRBV3-1 to TRBJ1-6; no firm D call. Germline values: CDR1 LGHDT, CDR2 YNNKEL (reference sequence). Trimming stripped 1 base from V and 7 bases from J, with 5 bases between. CDR3 length: 13 amino acids.